The clone carrying this T cell receptor beta chain appeared a single time. This specimen comes from a study of blood T cell repertoires in COVID-19. V lost 0 bases, J lost 5 bases, and 6 bases lay in between. Germline V gene sequence: CDR1 SGDLS, CDR2 YYNGEE. CDR3 length equals 13 residues. Methods used by the authors: Amplification with reference gene primers provided the estimates of nucleated cell counts. Clones were sequenced by immunoSEQ multiplex PCR, and TCRdb holds only the in-frame ones, with some missing. That table furnishes V, J and clone size, whereas the DNA furnished D and trimming. The repertoire has about 300,000 clones, around 80% of them found once; the top ten carry about 1.2%.

The sample taken for sequencing was peripheral blood. This sequence was found in a woman aged 45-65 years with acute or convalescent COVID-19. V gene TRBV9 combines with J gene TRBJ2-1, with D unresolved. CDR3 region: CASSVGPDNEQFF. For the CDR3, the DNA is TGTGCCAGCAGCGTAGGGCCAGACAATGAGCAGTTCTTC.